This T cell receptor (beta chain) was recorded in a study of cytomegalovirus exposure and HLA in healthy donors. Donors had nominal health at sampling but likely had unrecorded immune exposures. A note on this clone: What it binds is not known.

The CDR3 is 13 amino acids. Per germline, CDR1 SGHRS and CDR2 YFSETQ. Trimming cost V 3 bases and J 3 bases, with 9 bases left between them. Findings and limits, study-wide: According to an earlier analysis, most TCR beta V segments yielded productive rearrangements about 87% or about 30% of the time. Analyzed later, association rates of TCRs varied across HLA loci, with DRB1 most and HLA-C fewest. A missense variant in DCLRE1C was later tied to TCR beta V- and J-gene trimming.

The PCR made use of 60 Vbeta and 13 Jbeta primers. Data came from immunoSEQ multiplex PCR; TCRdb stores just in-frame clones and leaves some out. The sample holds 100,000 to 150,000 clones, 15% seen once. The material sequenced was PBMCs. The TCR originated in a woman between 18 and 29 years old in good health and CMV-seronegative. The chain recombines TRBV5-1 with TRBJ1-1; D uncertain. CDR3 sequence: CASSSVTDTEAFF. The DNA of the CDR3 is TGCGCCAGCAGCTCCGTCACGGACACTGAAGCTTTCTTT. Based on the CDR3 plus reference TRBV5-1 and TRBJ1-1, the full variable domain is KAGVTQTPRYLIKTRGQQVTLSCSPISGHRSVSWYQQTPGQGLQFLFEYFSETQRNKGNFPGRFSGRQFSNSRSEMNVSTLELGDSALYLCASSSVTDTEAFFGQGTRLTVV.